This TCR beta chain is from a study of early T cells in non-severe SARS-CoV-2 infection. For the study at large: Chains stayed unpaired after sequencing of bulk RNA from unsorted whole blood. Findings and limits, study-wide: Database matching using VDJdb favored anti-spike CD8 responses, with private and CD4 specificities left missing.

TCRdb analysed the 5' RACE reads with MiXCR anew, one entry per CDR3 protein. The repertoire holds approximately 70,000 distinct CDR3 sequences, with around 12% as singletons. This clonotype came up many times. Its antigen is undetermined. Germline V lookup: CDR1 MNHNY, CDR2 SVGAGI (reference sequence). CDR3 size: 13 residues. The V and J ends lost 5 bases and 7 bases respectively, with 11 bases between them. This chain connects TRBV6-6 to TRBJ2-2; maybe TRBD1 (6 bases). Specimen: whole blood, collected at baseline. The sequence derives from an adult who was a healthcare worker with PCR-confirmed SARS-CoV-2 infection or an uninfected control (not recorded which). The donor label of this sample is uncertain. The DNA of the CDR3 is TGTGCCAGCAGTGCCCCAGGGGTCGGGGAGCTGTTTTTT. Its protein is CASSAPGVGELFF.